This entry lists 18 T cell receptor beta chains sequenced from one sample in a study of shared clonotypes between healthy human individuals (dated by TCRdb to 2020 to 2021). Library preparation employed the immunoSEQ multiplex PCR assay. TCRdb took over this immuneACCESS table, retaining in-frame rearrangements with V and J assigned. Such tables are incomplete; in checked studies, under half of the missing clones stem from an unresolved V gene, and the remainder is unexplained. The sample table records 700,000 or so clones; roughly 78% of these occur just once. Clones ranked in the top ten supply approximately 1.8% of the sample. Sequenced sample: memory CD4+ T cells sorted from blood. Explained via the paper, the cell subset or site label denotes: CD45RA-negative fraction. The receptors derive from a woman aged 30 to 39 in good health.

CDR3 loop: CASRPGGPSYEQYF. CDR3 sequence (DNA): TGTGCCAGCAGGCCGGGCGGCCCCTCCTACGAGCAGTACTTC. The genes are TRBV27 and TRBJ2-7; D is unresolved. The CDR3 sequence is 14 residues long. In germline, CDR1 is MNHEY, CDR2 SMNVEV (reference sequence). With 6 bases removed from V and 0 bases from J, the gap between germline ends came to 12 bases.

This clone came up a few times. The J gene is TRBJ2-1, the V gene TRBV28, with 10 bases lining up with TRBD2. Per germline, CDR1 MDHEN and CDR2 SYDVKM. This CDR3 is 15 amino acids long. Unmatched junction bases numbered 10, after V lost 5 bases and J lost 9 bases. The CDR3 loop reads CASSAIRAGGTEQFF. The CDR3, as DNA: TGTGCCAGCAGTGCAATAAGAGCGGGAGGGACTGAGCAGTTCTTC.

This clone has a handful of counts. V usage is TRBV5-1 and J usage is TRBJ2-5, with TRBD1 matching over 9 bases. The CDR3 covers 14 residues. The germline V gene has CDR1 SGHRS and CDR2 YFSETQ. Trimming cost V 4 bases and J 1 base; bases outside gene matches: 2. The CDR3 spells CASSRDRVQETQYF. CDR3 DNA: TGCGCCAGCAGCAGGGACAGGGTCCAAGAGACCCAGTACTTC.

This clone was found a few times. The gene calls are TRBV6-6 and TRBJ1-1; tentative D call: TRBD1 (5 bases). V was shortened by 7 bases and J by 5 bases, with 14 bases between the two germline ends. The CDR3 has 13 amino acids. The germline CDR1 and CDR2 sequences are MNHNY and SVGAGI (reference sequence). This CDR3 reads CASTRGEGTEAFF. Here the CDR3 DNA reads TGTGCCAGCACTAGAGGGGAGGGGACTGAAGCTTTCTTT.

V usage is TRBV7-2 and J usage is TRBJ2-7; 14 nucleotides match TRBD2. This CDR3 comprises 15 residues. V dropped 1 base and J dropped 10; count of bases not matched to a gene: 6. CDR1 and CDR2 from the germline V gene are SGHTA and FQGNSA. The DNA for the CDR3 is TGTGCCAGCAGCTTAGAGACTAGCGGGAGGGCCCCCCAGTACTTC. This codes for CASSLETSGRAPQYF.

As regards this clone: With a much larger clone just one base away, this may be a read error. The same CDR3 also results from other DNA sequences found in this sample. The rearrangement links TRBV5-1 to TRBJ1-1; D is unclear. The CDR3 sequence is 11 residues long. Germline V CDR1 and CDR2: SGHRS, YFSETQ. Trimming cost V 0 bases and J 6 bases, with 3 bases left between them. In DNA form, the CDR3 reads TGCGCCAGCAGCTTGGAGGCTGAAGCTTTCTTT. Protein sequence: CASSLEAEAFF. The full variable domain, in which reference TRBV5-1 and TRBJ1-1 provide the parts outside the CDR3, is KAGVTQTPRYLIKTRGQQVTLSCSPISGHRSVSWYQQTPGQGLQFLFEYFSETQRNKGNFPGRFSGRQFSNSRSEMNVSTLELGDSALYLCASSLEAEAFFGQGTRLTVV.

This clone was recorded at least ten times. The DNA of the CDR3 is TGTGCCACCAGCAGAACACTGAACACTGAAGCTTTCTTT. Translation gives CATSRTLNTEAFF. V is TRBV15 and J is TRBJ1-1; no clear D. Germline CDR1 and CDR2: LNHNV and YYDKDF (reference sequence). The CDR3 contains 13 residues. V was trimmed by 2 bases and J by 0 bases, leaving 4 bases between them. Filled out from reference TRBV15 and TRBJ1-1, the complete variable domain reads DAMVIQNPRYQVTQFGKPVTLSCSQTLNHNVMYWYQQKSSQAPKLLFHYYDKDFNNEADTPDNFQSRRPNTSFCFLDIRSPGLGDTAMYLCATSRTLNTEAFFGQGTRLTVV.

The CDR3 loop reads CASSSSQTGKLNTIYF. The CDR3 nucleotides read TGTGCCAGCAGTTCCTCTCAGACAGGGAAATTAAACACCATATATTTT. The chain links TRBV6-6 to TRBJ1-3; TRBD1 matches 7 bases. The germline gives CDR1 MNHNY, CDR2 SVGAGI (reference sequence). The CDR3 loop spans 16 amino acids. J was trimmed by 6 bases and V by 4 bases; bases with no gene match: 12.

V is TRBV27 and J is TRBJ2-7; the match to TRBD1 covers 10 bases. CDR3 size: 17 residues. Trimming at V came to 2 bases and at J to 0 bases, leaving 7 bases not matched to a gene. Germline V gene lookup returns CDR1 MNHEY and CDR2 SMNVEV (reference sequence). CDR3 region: CASSLDKRTGGSYEQYF. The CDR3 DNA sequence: TGTGCCAGCAGTTTAGATAAAAGGACAGGGGGCTCCTACGAGCAGTACTTC.

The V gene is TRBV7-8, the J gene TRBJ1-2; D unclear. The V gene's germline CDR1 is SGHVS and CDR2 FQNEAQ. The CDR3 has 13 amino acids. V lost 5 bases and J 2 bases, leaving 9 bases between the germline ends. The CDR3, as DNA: TGTGCCAGCAGCCCTGTGGGCAACTATGGCTACACCTTC. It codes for CASSPVGNYGYTF.

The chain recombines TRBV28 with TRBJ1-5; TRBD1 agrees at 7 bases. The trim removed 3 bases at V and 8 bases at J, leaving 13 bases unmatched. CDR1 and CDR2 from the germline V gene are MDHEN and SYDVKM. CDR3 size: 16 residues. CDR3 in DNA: TGTGCCAGCAGTTTGCCCCCCGGACAGGCCATTGAGCCCCAGCATTTT. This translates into CASSLPPGQAIEPQHF.

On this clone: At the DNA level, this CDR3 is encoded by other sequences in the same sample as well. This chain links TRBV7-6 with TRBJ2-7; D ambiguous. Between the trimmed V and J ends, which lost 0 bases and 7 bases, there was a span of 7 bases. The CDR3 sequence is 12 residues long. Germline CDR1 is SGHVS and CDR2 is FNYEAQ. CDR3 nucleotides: TGTGCCAGCAGCTTAGCGGGTGGAGAGCAGTACTTC. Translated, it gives CASSLAGGEQYF.

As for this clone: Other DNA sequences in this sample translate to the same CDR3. The CDR3: CASGQGGNQPQHF. The CDR3 DNA sequence: TGTGCCAGCGGACAGGGAGGGAATCAGCCCCAGCATTTT. The gene calls are TRBV19 and TRBJ1-5; 8 nucleotides line up with TRBD1. Germline V gene data show CDR1 as LNHDA and CDR2 as SQIVND (reference sequence). There are 13 residues in the CDR3. The V gene end was trimmed by 9 bases and the J gene end by 4 bases; junction bases not matched to a gene: 5.

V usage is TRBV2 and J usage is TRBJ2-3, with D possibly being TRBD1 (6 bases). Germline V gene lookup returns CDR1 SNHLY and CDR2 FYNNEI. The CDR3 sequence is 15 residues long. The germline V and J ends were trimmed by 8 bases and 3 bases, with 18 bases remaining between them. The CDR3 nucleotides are TGTGCCAGCGCGAGTCAGGGGCCGAGTACAGATACGCAGTATTTT. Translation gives CASASQGPSTDTQYF.

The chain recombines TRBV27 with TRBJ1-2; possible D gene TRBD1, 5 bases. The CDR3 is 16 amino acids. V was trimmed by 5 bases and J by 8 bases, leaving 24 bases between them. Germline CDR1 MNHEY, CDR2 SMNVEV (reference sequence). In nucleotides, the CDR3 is TGTGCCAGCAGTCCCGGGGGGTCGGCTTCGGGAGGAGGCTACACCTTC. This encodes CASSPGGSASGGGYTF.

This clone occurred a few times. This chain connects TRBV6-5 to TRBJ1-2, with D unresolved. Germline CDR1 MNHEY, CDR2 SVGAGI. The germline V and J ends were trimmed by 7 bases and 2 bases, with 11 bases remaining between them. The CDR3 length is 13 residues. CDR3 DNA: TGTGCCAGCACGAAAGGACCAAACTATGGCTACACCTTC. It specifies CASTKGPNYGYTF.

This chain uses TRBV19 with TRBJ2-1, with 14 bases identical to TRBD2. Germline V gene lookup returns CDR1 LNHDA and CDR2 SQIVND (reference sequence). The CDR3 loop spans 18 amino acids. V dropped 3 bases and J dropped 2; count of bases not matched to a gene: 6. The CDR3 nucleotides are TGTGCCAGTAGTATGACTAGCGGGAGGGTCATTACCTACAATGAGCAGTTCTTC. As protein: CASSMTSGRVITYNEQFF.

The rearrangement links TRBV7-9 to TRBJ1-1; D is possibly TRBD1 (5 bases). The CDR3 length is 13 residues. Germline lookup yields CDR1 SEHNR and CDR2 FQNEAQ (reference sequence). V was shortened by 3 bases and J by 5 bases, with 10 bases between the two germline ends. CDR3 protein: CASSFGGETEAFF. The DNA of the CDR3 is TGTGCCAGCAGCTTCGGGGGGGAAACTGAAGCTTTCTTT. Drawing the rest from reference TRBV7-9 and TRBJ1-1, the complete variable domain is DTGVSQNPRHKITKRGQNVTFRCDPISEHNRLYWYRQTLGQGPEFLTYFQNEAQLEKSRLLSDRFSAERPKGSFSTLEIQRTEQGDSAMYLCASSFGGETEAFFGQGTRLTVV.